This T cell receptor beta chain is drawn from a study of cytomegalovirus exposure and HLA in healthy donors. The CDR3 sequence is 15 residues long. The V gene's germline CDR1 is SGDLS and CDR2 YYNGEE. V lost 2 bases to trimming and J lost 4 bases; unmatched junction nucleotides: 5. As concerns this clone: Antigen: not known.

Overall study results and limits: Presence/absence analyses took donor sequencing depth as roughly uniform.

13 Jbeta primers and 60 Vbeta primers were used for the PCR. Original processing notes: Later work found 74 million or so unique TCR beta chains, with some 11 million shared. TCRdb's copy holds only in-frame clones and misses some; the assay was immunoSEQ multiplex PCR. That table gives V, J and clone size, and the DNA gave D and trimming. This table has approximately 150,000 clones, 61% appearing once. The genes are TRBV9 and TRBJ1-2; 10 positions match TRBD1. The sequence was obtained from a male donor in good health and CMV-seronegative. The sample consisted of PBMCs. The CDR3 loop reads CASSVTGGARYGYTF. The DNA for the CDR3 is TGTGCCAGCAGCGTGACAGGGGGCGCTCGCTATGGCTACACCTTC.